Below are 18 T cell receptor beta chains sequenced from a single sample in a study of CD8 T cells in ankylosing spondylitis. No antigen has been identified for these receptors. Study results and limitations: One TCR beta motif, made up of roughly eight highly homologous variants, appeared characteristic of ankylosing spondylitis blood.

Each CDR3 protein is one row after TCRdb ran MiXCR on the 5' RACE reads. This sample has about 440,000 distinct CDR3 sequences, with 17% found just once. Sequencing was carried out using blood, either unsorted or a sorted T cell fraction (not recorded which). Receptors were obtained from a male donor with ankylosing spondylitis.

This clonotype was picked up a small number of times. The V call is TRBV21-1, the J call TRBJ1-6. TRBV21-1 is deemed a pseudogene. The CDR3 contains 15 residues. DNA for the CDR3: TGTGCCAGCAGTCCCGACTCCCGACCTAATTCACCCCTCCACTTT. It encodes CASSPDSRPNSPLHF.

The table lists this clonotype with many counts. V and J are TRBV12-3 or TRBV12-4 and TRBJ1-1; 9 bases are shared with TRBD1. The CDR3 length is 14 residues. V lost 3 bases to trimming and J lost 5 bases; unmatched junction nucleotides: 4. DNA of the CDR3: TGTGCCAGCAGTTTTGGGACAGGGAAGACTGAAGCTTTCTTT. Residues: CASSFGTGKTEAFF.

The chain recombines TRBV4-3 with TRBJ2-5; the D gene is possibly TRBD1 (6 bases). The V end was cut by 0 bases, the J end by 5 bases, with 19 bases between. CDR1 LGHNA and CDR2 YSLEER come from the germline V gene. The CDR3 extends over 17 amino acids. The CDR3 sequence is CASSQDLGRGRLETQYF. The DNA for the CDR3 is TGCGCCAGCAGCCAAGATCTTGGCAGGGGAAGATTGGAGACCCAGTACTTC.

This clonotype has only a few counts. V gene TRBV4-2 combines with J gene TRBJ2-6, with D unresolved. V lost 3 bases, J lost 2 bases, and 14 bases lay in between. This CDR3 contains 17 residues. Germline lookup yields CDR1 LGHNA and CDR2 YNFKEQ. The CDR3 coding sequence is TGTGCCAGCAGCCAGGAGCCGGGTTCGACTGGGGCCAACGTCCTGACTTTC. It translates to CASSQEPGSTGANVLTF.

In this sample, this clonotype turned up many times. V and J are TRBV7-2 and TRBJ2-1; no clear D gene. The CDR3 spans 12 residues. The V and J ends lost 5 bases and 7 bases respectively, with 9 bases between them. The germline V gene has CDR1 SGHTA and CDR2 FQGNSA. The DNA of the CDR3 is TGTGCCAGCAGCGGGGTAGGAAATGAGCAGTTCTTC. Residues: CASSGVGNEQFF.

This clonotype showed up many times. The gene calls are TRBV20-1 and TRBJ2-7; 10 bases are a match to TRBD1. CDR1 and CDR2 from the germline V gene are DFQATT and SNEGSKA (reference sequence). The J segment lost 6 bases and the V segment lost 6 bases, leaving 8 bases of the junction unmatched. CDR3 size: 13 residues. The CDR3, as DNA: TGCAGTGCCAGCCCGGGACAGGGGTCCGAGCAGTACTTC. It is translated as CSASPGQGSEQYF.

This chain uses TRBV5-1 with TRBJ2-1; tentative D call: TRBD2 (6 bases). The CDR3 is made up of 14 amino acids. With 6 bases removed from V and 0 bases from J, the gap between germline ends came to 10 bases. Germline values: CDR1 SGHRS, CDR2 YFSETQ. In DNA, the CDR3 is TGCGCCAGCAACGGGGGTAGCTCCTACAATGAGCAGTTCTTC. Encoded protein: CASNGGSSYNEQFF.

This clonotype was recorded many times. The chain recombines TRBV15 with TRBJ2-3, with D perhaps TRBD1 or TRBD2 (6 bases each). Between the trimmed V and J ends, which lost 7 bases and 1 base, there was a span of 15 bases. Germline V gene lookup returns CDR1 LNHNV and CDR2 YYDKDF (reference sequence). The CDR3 is made up of 15 amino acids. In DNA form, the CDR3 reads TGTGCCACCACTTTAGGGGGGCTGGGCACAGATACGCAGTATTTT. It specifies CATTLGGLGTDTQYF.

This clonotype was detected a few times. V and J are TRBV20-1 and TRBJ2-7; 15 bases match TRBD2. Germline V lookup: CDR1 DFQATT, CDR2 SNEGSKA (reference sequence). This CDR3 comprises 18 residues. With V trimmed by 6 bases and J by 1 base, 13 bases remained unmatched. The CDR3 sequence: CSASPGLAGGGWSYEQYF. The DNA for the CDR3 is TGCAGTGCCTCTCCAGGACTAGCGGGAGGGGGTTGGTCCTACGAGCAGTACTTC.

In this sample, this clonotype turned up once. V gene TRBV5-1 combines with J gene TRBJ1-1, with unresolved D. The germline CDR1 and CDR2 sequences are SGHRS and YFSETQ. The CDR3 is made up of 16 amino acids. Trimming left V 4 bases short and J 0 bases short, with 16 bases between. CDR3 in DNA: TGCGCCAGCAGCCCCCGACAAGGAGGGATGAACACTGAAGCTTTCTTT. Amino acid sequence: CASSPRQGGMNTEAFF.

V is TRBV20-1 and J is TRBJ1-1; D not resolved. The CDR3 totals 14 residues. Looked up from germline, CDR1 is DFQATT and CDR2 is SNEGSKA (reference sequence). With 3 bases removed from V and 1 base from J, the gap between germline ends came to 12 bases. CDR3 region: CSASPANQNTEAFF. In DNA, the CDR3 is TGCAGTGCTAGCCCAGCCAATCAGAACACTGAAGCTTTCTTT.

The rearrangement uses TRBV6-1 and TRBJ1-1, with 7 bases identical to TRBD1. There are 15 residues in the CDR3. The V gene end was trimmed by 6 bases and the J gene end by 3 bases; junction bases not matched to a gene: 10. Germline V gene lookup returns CDR1 MNHNS and CDR2 SASEGT. The CDR3 here is CASSSPDRADTEAFF. The CDR3 region has the DNA TGTGCCAGCAGCTCCCCCGACAGGGCAGACACTGAAGCTTTCTTT.

The chain recombines TRBV7-9 with TRBJ2-5; a weak D match, TRBD2 (5 bases). V lost 2 bases to trimming and J lost 2 bases, with 6 bases between them. This CDR3 region has 13 residues. Germline V gives CDR1 SEHNR, CDR2 FQNEAQ (reference sequence). The CDR3: CASSLWRQETQYF. CDR3 in DNA: TGTGCCAGCAGCTTATGGAGGCAAGAGACCCAGTACTTC.

This clonotype was recorded a few times. This CDR3 is CASSLTSGNTIYF. The CDR3 DNA is TGTGCCAGCAGCCTTACGTCCGGAAACACCATATATTTT. The chain employs TRBV5-6 and TRBJ1-3; no definite D call. The CDR3 consists of 13 residues. V lost 4 bases, J lost 4 bases, and 9 bases lay in between. The germline V gene has CDR1 SGHDT and CDR2 YYEEEE. Combining the CDR3 with reference TRBV5-6 and TRBJ1-3 gives the whole variable domain DAGVTQSPTHLIKTRGQQVTLRCSPKSGHDTVSWYQQALGQGPQFIFQYYEEEERQRGNFPDRFSGHQFPNYSSELNVNALLLGDSALYLCASSLTSGNTIYFGEGSWLTVV.

The chain uses TRBV2 and TRBJ1-4; D gene uncertain. Trimming took 5 bases from V and 7 from J, leaving 17 bases between them. CDR1 and CDR2 from the germline V gene are SNHLY and FYNNEI. The CDR3 is made up of 15 amino acids. The CDR3 reads CASSLSRGGGEKLFF. For the CDR3, the DNA is TGTGCCAGCAGTTTGTCCCGGGGAGGAGGTGAAAAACTGTTTTTT.

The chain employs TRBV30 and TRBJ1-2, with 7 bases that match TRBD1. The germline gives CDR1 GTSNPN, CDR2 SVGIG (reference sequence). The CDR3 sequence is 14 residues long. V was clipped by 2 bases and J by 8 bases; unmatched bases: 11. The CDR3, as DNA: TGTGCCTGGAGTCAGTGTAAACAGGGGTGCGGCTACACCTTC. This translates into CAWSQCKQGCGYTF.

The chain recombines TRBV5-1 with TRBJ2-3, with 11 bases matching TRBD2. CDR1 is SGHRS, CDR2 YFSETQ, per germline. The CDR3 is 21 residues long. Trimming at V came to 0 bases and at J to 1 base, leaving 16 bases not matched to a gene. This chain's CDR3 is CASSLVVVSGRASRGTDTQYF. Written as DNA, the CDR3 is TGCGCCAGCAGCTTGGTGGTTGTTAGCGGGAGGGCCTCCAGGGGCACAGATACGCAGTATTTT.

The chain links TRBV6-2 or TRBV6-3 to TRBJ1-4; a weak D match, TRBD1 (5 bases). The CDR3 is made up of 16 amino acids. Trimming took off 0 bases at V and 4 bases at J, with 12 bases between the two ends. CDR1 is MNHEY, CDR2 SVGEGT, per germline. The CDR3 DNA is TGTGCCAGCAGTTACTCGGCCTACAGGTTTAATGAAAAACTGTTTTTT. Its protein product is CASSYSAYRFNEKLFF.